This TCR beta chain originates from a study of shared clonotypes between healthy human individuals. This clone was recorded once. The method was immunoSEQ multiplex PCR; TCRdb's version includes in-frame clones alone and lacks a portion of them. Found here are millions of clones, around nine tenths of them singletons; the top ten hold 0.14%. CDR1 and CDR2 from the germline V gene are MNHEY and SMNVEV (reference sequence). The CDR3 contains 11 residues. The V and J ends lost 6 bases and 11 bases respectively, with 13 bases between them. The sequence was obtained from a man aged 18 to 30 in good health. The material sequenced was naive CD4+ T cells sorted from blood. Subset defined: CD45RA+ positively selected. The chain couples TRBV27 to TRBJ2-5; D perhaps matches TRBD2 (5 bases). This chain's CDR3 is CASRLLGEQYF. In DNA, the CDR3 is TGTGCCAGCAGATTGCTTGGGGAGCAGTACTTC.